Following are 12 T cell receptor beta chains from one sample sequenced in a study of T cells in women clearing cervical HPV infection. TCRdb's copy holds only in-frame clones and misses some; the assay was immunoSEQ multiplex PCR. The sample holds 30,000 to 40,000 clones. Input material: blood buffy coat. The source of these receptors is a woman aged 18-69 years with a cervical HPV16 infection that either progressed to CIN3+ or cleared (not recorded which).

This clone counts as medium-sized by frequency. The read falls 3 residues short of the CDR3 end, and the missing part is taken from the germline J gene. In the same sample, other DNA sequences code for this CDR3. The chain uses TRBV19 and TRBJ1-3, with 7 bases aligning to TRBD1. The CDR3 is made up of 15 amino acids. Trimming at V came to 3 bases and at J to 4 bases, leaving 6 bases not matched to a gene. CDR1 and CDR2 (germline): LNHDA, SQIVND (reference sequence). This CDR3 reads CASSIPTGSGNTIYF. The part of the CDR3 DNA that was read is TGTGCCAGTAGTATCCCGACAGGGTCCGGAAACACC.

For this clone: Sequencing ends 3 residues short of the CDR3 end; the germline J gene provides the rest. The V gene is TRBV11-3, the J gene TRBJ1-1; no clear D. Germline CDR1 reads SGHNT; CDR2 reads YENEEA. Trimming pared 1 base from V and 6 bases from J, leaving 3 bases between. This CDR3 comprises 11 residues. The CDR3 spells CASSLGAEAFF. The DNA read from the CDR3 is TGTGCCAGCAGCTTAGGCGCTGAA.

To note about this clone: The CDR3 extends 3 residues past the end of the read, so its final part is completed from the germline J gene. This chain connects TRBV5-1 to TRBJ1-1, with D possibly matching TRBD1 (5 bases). This CDR3 spans 16 amino acids. In germline, CDR1 is SGHRS, CDR2 YFSETQ. The V end was cut by 0 bases, the J end by 4 bases, with 16 bases between. The part of the CDR3 DNA that was read is TGCGCCAGCAGCTTGGGGCTGGGAGGGGTGGCCACTGAA. Its protein is CASSLGLGGVATE. The full CDR3 protein reads CASSLGLGGVATEAFF.

Comments on this clone: The read is 3 residues too short to cover the CDR3 end, so that end is filled in from the germline J gene. The chain joins TRBV20-1 to TRBJ2-4; 13 nucleotides match TRBD2. The CDR3 length is 20 residues. Per the germline V gene, CDR1 is DFQATT and CDR2 is SNEGSKA (reference sequence). With 4 bases clipped from V and 2 bases from J, the junction kept 17 bases outside the gene matches. CDR3 DNA, as far as it was read: TGCAGTGCTATTAAGCTCGGGCGGACTAGCGGGAGAGGGTCCAAAAACATT. It yields the protein CSAIKLGRTSGRGSKNI. The whole CDR3 protein reads CSAIKLGRTSGRGSKNIQYF.

Worth noting for this clone: From the germline J gene comes the end of the CDR3, since the read stops 3 residues before it. The chain combines TRBV19 with TRBJ2-1; D call uncertain. V lost 3 bases and J lost 0, with 9 bases in between. CDR1 is LNHDA and CDR2 is SQIVND in the germline V gene (reference sequence). This CDR3 is built from 15 residues. CDR3 amino acids: CASSMSQSSYNEQFF. Incomplete CDR3 DNA: TGTGCCAGTAGTATGTCCCAGAGCTCCTACAATGAG.

On this clone: Read data end 3 residues before the CDR3 end; the end is taken from the germline J gene. The chain links TRBV19 to TRBJ2-2; 7 bases are a match to TRBD2. CDR3 length: 16 residues. Germline values: CDR1 LNHDA, CDR2 SQIVND (reference sequence). Trimming took 3 bases from V and 1 from J; bases not matched to a gene: 5. The CDR3 bases that were read are TGTGCCAGTAGTATGTTAGGACTAGAGAACACCGGGGAG. Protein: CASSMLGLENTGE. From start to end, the CDR3 is CASSMLGLENTGELFF.

Points on this clone: Read data end 3 residues before the CDR3 end; the end is taken from the germline J gene. This chain connects TRBV20-1 to TRBJ2-2; TRBD1 agrees at 8 bases. With V trimmed by 0 bases and J by 4 bases, 7 bases remained unmatched. Germline values: CDR1 DFQATT, CDR2 SNEGSKA (reference sequence). This CDR3 has 16 residues. The CDR3 bases that were read are TGCAGTGCTAGAGATCTTGGACAGGGTCCCACCGGGGAG. Translated: CSARDLGQGPTGE. From start to end, the CDR3 is CSARDLGQGPTGELFF.

Remarks on this clone: The read gets to within 3 residues of the CDR3 end, and the germline J gene fills in the rest. The V gene is TRBV5-5, the J gene TRBJ2-7; tentative D call: TRBD2 (6 bases). The length of the CDR3 is 14 residues. CDR1 SGHKS and CDR2 YYEKEE come from the germline V gene (reference sequence). V was pared by 3 bases and J by 2 bases, with 12 bases between. Incomplete CDR3 DNA: TGTGCCAGCAGCTCCCAACGACTAGCCTACGAG. Its protein product is CASSSQRLAYE. The complete CDR3 reads CASSSQRLAYEQYF.

Details on this clone: The sequenced fragment ends 3 residues before the CDR3 boundary, so the rest is inferred from the germline J gene. This chain connects TRBV2 to TRBJ2-3, with 7 bases aligning to TRBD2. Germline-derived CDR1 and CDR2 are SNHLY and FYNNEI. The CDR3 contains 14 residues. CDR3 bases read: TGTGCCAGCAGTAATAACGGGGGGACGGAGACG. It yields the protein CASSNNGGTET. The entire CDR3 protein reads CASSNNGGTETQYF.

About this clone: The CDR3 end is not reached by the read, which stops 3 residues before it; the germline J gene fills it in. V gene TRBV7-6 combines with J gene TRBJ1-1; D is uncertain. The V end was cut by 4 bases, the J end by 0 bases, with 15 bases between. There are 16 residues in the CDR3. Germline CDR1 SGHVS, CDR2 FNYEAQ. The sequenced part of the CDR3 DNA is TGTGCCAGCAGCTCCGAAAGAGCCCAATTGAACACTGAA. Translated, it gives CASSSERAQLNTE. The whole CDR3 reads CASSSERAQLNTEAFF.

As for this clone: The CDR3 end lies 3 residues beyond the end of the read and is filled in from the germline J gene. J is TRBJ2-3 and V is TRBV19, with 8 positions matching TRBD2. CDR1 and CDR2 (germline): LNHDA, SQIVND (reference sequence). The CDR3 consists of 15 residues. Germline trimming cut 4 bases from V and 2 bases from J; bases unmatched to any gene: 5. The CDR3 is CASSKRGQPTDTQYF. CDR3 DNA (partial): TGTGCCAGTAGTAAGCGGGGGCAACCCACAGATACG.

Points on this clone: The CDR3 goes on 3 residues after the read ends, and that part is filled in from the germline J gene. This chain links TRBV5-1 with TRBJ1-1; 10 nucleotides agree with TRBD1. The ends lost 2 bases at V and 6 bases at J; junction bases unmatched: 4. Germline lookup yields CDR1 SGHRS and CDR2 YFSETQ. There are 14 residues in the CDR3. The chain's CDR3 is CASSFRQGASEAFF. The covered CDR3 bases are TGCGCCAGCAGCTTTAGACAGGGGGCCTCTGAA. The variable domain in full, with the rest retrieved from reference TRBV5-1 and TRBJ1-1, is KAGVTQTPRYLIKTRGQQVTLSCSPISGHRSVSWYQQTPGQGLQFLFEYFSETQRNKGNFPGRFSGRQFSNSRSEMNVSTLELGDSALYLCASSFRQGASEAFFGQGTRLTVV.